A selection of T cell receptor beta chains follows, all from one sample in a study of cytomegalovirus exposure and HLA in healthy donors. Clones were read by immunoSEQ multiplex PCR, and TCRdb kept only the in-frame ones, dropping some. The sample records approximately 160,000 clones, roughly 71% being singletons. The sample comprised PBMCs. These receptors came from a woman between 45 and 60 years old in good health and CMV-seropositive. Each CDR3 is given with its conserved first and last residue. Each record gives: clone size, D gene, J gene, V gene, CDR3 DNA, CDR3 protein. The D gene is left open where the match is weak. Where a row states a size, it is once, few, many or the class of an expanded clone; other rows omit it.

once TRBD1 TRBJ2-1 TRBV5-1 TGCGCCAGCAGCTTGGCCGGGGGACAGGGGTTTCGGTACAATGAGCAGTTCTTC CASSLAGGQGFRYNEQFF
few - TRBJ1-1 TRBV5-5 TGTGCCAGCAGCTTGCTCAGGGTTACTGAAGCTTTCTTT CASSLLRVTEAFF
- TRBD1 TRBJ2-3 TRBV19 TGTGCCAGTAGTACCAGACAGGGTAGGACAGATACGCAGTATTTT CASSTRQGRTDTQYF
few - TRBJ1-6 TRBV11-2 TGTGCCAGCAGCGCTGGGGGGGGGACACCCCTCCACTTT CASSAGGGTPLHF
- TRBD1 TRBJ1-1 TRBV5-1 TGCGCCAGCAGCCAACAGGGGGGGAACACTGAAGCTTTCTTT CASSQQGGNTEAFF
- TRBD1 TRBJ2-3 TRBV4-2 TGTGCCAGCAGCCAAAAACCCGGGACAGGGACCCCTAGCACAGATACGCAGTATTTT CASSQKPGTGTPSTDTQYF
- - TRBJ1-2 TRBV7-8 TGTGCCAGCAGCTTAGCTGGGAGGCGCGGCTACACCTTC CASSLAGRRGYTF
few TRBD2 TRBJ2-3 TRBV6-6 TGTGCCAGCACCCCGGGCGGGAGAGATACGCAGTATTTT CASTPGGRDTQYF
- - TRBJ1-2 TRBV30 TGTGCCTGGAGTGTGGGGGGTCGAGGGACTCAGGGCTACACCTTC CAWSVGGRGTQGYTF
- TRBD2 TRBJ2-5 TRBV7-3 TGTGCCAGCAGCTGGGCGGGGGGGTACCAAGAGACCCAGTACTTC CASSWAGGYQETQYF
- - TRBJ1-6 TRBV7-9 TGTGCCAGCAGCTTAGCGGGAGATTCACCCCTCCACTTT CASSLAGDSPLHF
- - TRBJ1-1 TRBV6-1 TGTGCCAGCAGCCCCGGGATTATGAACACTGAAGCTTTCTTT CASSPGIMNTEAFF
- TRBD2 TRBJ2-7 TRBV15 TGTGCCACCAGCAGAGATGGGACTAGGGACGAGCAGTACTTC CATSRDGTRDEQYF
- TRBD1 TRBJ1-5 TRBV13 TGTGCCAGCAGCTCGGGACAGAGCAATCAGCCCCAGCATTTT CASSSGQSNQPQHF
- - TRBJ1-1 TRBV27 TGTGCCAGCAGTTTATCGAGGGCGGGGAGGGCTTTCTTT CASSLSRAGRAFF
- TRBD1 TRBJ2-5 TRBV27 TGTGCCAGCAGTTTATCGCCCAGGGGGCAGGGAGAGACCCAGTACTTC CASSLSPRGQGETQYF
- - TRBJ1-2 TRBV11-2 TGTGCCAGCAGCTCCGGGGGAAGAGACAACTATGGCTACACCTTC CASSSGGRDNYGYTF
- - TRBJ1-2 TRBV4-2 TGTGCCAGCAGCCAAGATGGTCGGGAAAGGAGCTACACCTTC CASSQDGRERSYTF
- - TRBJ1-2 TRBV30 TGTGCCTGGACAGGGGATAACTATGGCTACACCTTC CAWTGDNYGYTF
- - TRBJ1-5 TRBV9 TGTGCCAGCAGCCTACGTGGCAATCAGCCCCAGCATTTT CASSLRGNQPQHF
once - TRBJ1-1 TRBV7-2 TGTGCCAGCAGCTTAGTACTCATGAACACTGAAGCTTTCTTT CASSLVLMNTEAFF
- - TRBJ1-1 TRBV5-1 TGCGCCAGCAGCACCTTTGGCACGAACACCGAAGCTTTCTTT CASSTFGTNTEAFF
- - TRBJ1-1 TRBV27 TGTGCCAGCAGTCTAAGAGGAGTGAGGACTGAAGCTTTCTTT CASSLRGVRTEAFF
- - TRBJ1-4 TRBV18 TGTGCCAGCTCACCAAACATGGCAGGGGATGAAAAACTGTTTTTT CASSPNMAGDEKLFF
- - TRBJ2-5 TRBV5-1 TGCGCCAGCAGCTCCACAGGGGGGGGAGAGACCCAGTACTTC CASSSTGGGETQYF
- - TRBJ1-2 TRBV19 TGTGCCAGTTCGGTCAGACAACCGCTCTATGGCTACACCTTC CASSVRQPLYGYTF
- TRBD1 TRBJ1-6 TRBV29-1 TGCAGCGCCCAGGGGGACTATAATTCACCCCTCCACTTT CSAQGDYNSPLHF
- - TRBJ2-3 TRBV13 TGTGCCAGCAGCCTTAGATCAGATACGCAGTATTTT CASSLRSDTQYF
- - TRBJ1-2 TRBV5-1 TGCGCCAGCAGTCCGGGACTTCTCAGTGGTTACTATGGCTACACCTTC CASSPGLLSGYYGYTF
few - TRBJ1-2 TRBV4-1 TGCGCCAGCAGCCAAGAGGGGACACCCTATGGCTACACCTTC CASSQEGTPYGYTF